The rows below give T cell receptor beta chains drawn from one sample of a study of blood T cell repertoires in COVID-19. Sequencing used immunoSEQ multiplex PCR; TCRdb keeps in-frame clones, though not all of them. The table has about 250,000 clones, around 89% seen once; the top ten hold less than 3%. Sequencing used PBMCs or T cells enriched from blood (not recorded which). The origin of the receptors is a woman aged 50 to 60 who had recovered from COVID-19. CDR3s include the opening cysteine and the closing phenylalanine or tryptophan. Each record gives: V gene, D gene, clone size, J gene, CDR3 DNA, CDR3 protein. The D gene is left open where the match is weak. Size is omitted from some rows. Given values are once, few, many or a class for expanded clones.

TRBV7-2	.	.	TRBJ2-3	TGTGCCAGCAGCTTAGTAAAGGGGTCAGCAGATACGCAGTATTTT	CASSLVKGSADTQYF
TRBV30	TRBD1	.	TRBJ1-1	TGTGCCTGGACAGACAGGGGAAAAGCTTTCTTT	CAWTDRGKAFF
TRBV30	.	.	TRBJ2-2	TGTGCCTGGAGTGTAACGGGGGGCGGCACCGGGGAGCTGTTTTTT	CAWSVTGGGTGELFF
TRBV21-1	.	.	TRBJ1-4	TGTGCCAGCAGCAAATGCCCCGGGGTCCTCAGAGTGTTTTTT	CASSKCPGVLRVFF
TRBV24-1	TRBD1	.	TRBJ2-7	TGTGCCACCAGTGAGTCCGGGACAGGCTCCTACGAGCAGTACTTC	CATSESGTGSYEQYF
TRBV7-3	.	.	TRBJ1-2	TGTGCCAGCAGCTTAAATAGCCAAAGAAGCCATTGTGGCTACACCTTC	CASSLNSQRSHCGYTF
TRBV12-3/TRBV12-4	TRBD1	.	TRBJ1-1	TGTGCCAGCACCCCAGGGGGGCCTGAAGCTTTCTTT	CASTPGGPEAFF
TRBV5-1	TRBD1	once	TRBJ1-6	TGCGCCAGCAGCTCGGAGACAGGGATGGCTTCACCCCTCCACTTT	CASSSETGMASPLHF
TRBV20-1	TRBD2	.	TRBJ2-1	TGCAGTGCTAGTCGTAGCGGGAGAAGCTCCTACAATGAGCAGTTCTTC	CSASRSGRSSYNEQFF
TRBV5-4	.	.	TRBJ2-7	TGTGCCAGCAGCGGTCAGACAGCCTACGAGCAGTACTTC	CASSGQTAYEQYF
TRBV21-1	.	.	TRBJ2-5	TGTGCCAGCAGTCGCCTAGGACAGGGGGAAGAGACCCAGTACTTC	CASSRLGQGEETQYF
TRBV28	TRBD1	.	TRBJ2-3	TGTGCCAGCAGTTTATTGAAAGACAGGGCGTCAGATACGCAGTATTTT	CASSLLKDRASDTQYF
TRBV4-2	TRBD2	.	TRBJ2-5	TGTGCCAGCAGCCAAGGGTATAGCGGGAGGGCCAGCGAGACCCAGTACTTC	CASSQGYSGRASETQYF
TRBV28	.	.	TRBJ1-2	TGTGCCAGCAGTCCCCTATCCCGTGGCTACACCTTC	CASSPLSRGYTF
TRBV18	.	.	TRBJ2-1	TGTGCCAGCTCAACGCTCATGCGGGAAGATGAGCAGTTCTTC	CASSTLMREDEQFF
TRBV27	.	.	TRBJ1-2	TGTGCCAGCAGTACATGGGACCGACTAGCTGCCGGCTACACCTTC	CASSTWDRLAAGYTF
TRBV10-3	.	.	TRBJ1-5	TGTGCCATCAGTGATTCGCAGGGGAGACAGCCCCAGCATTTT	CAISDSQGRQPQHF
TRBV28	TRBD1	.	TRBJ2-7	TGTGCCAGCAGTGCCGGGACAGGGTGGGACGAGCAGTACTTC	CASSAGTGWDEQYF